Below are 26 T cell receptor beta chains sequenced from a single sample in a study of metastatic and nonmetastatic thyroid tumors. The entire patient cohort was treatment-naive prior to thyroid surgery. TCRdb re-analyzed the PCR reads through MiXCR. The profile shows some 5,000 clones, around 28% of them singletons. The sequencing input was adjacent normal tissue. The source is a female donor with papillary thyroid cancer or a benign thyroid nodule (not recorded which). Some clones in this sample may be carry-over from other donors' samples.

As to this clone: The CDR3 does not close with the conserved phenylalanine or tryptophan, likely indicating a read error. The DNA is left out, because the CDR3 cannot be placed on it with certainty; the CDR3 is given as TCRdb lists it. The V gene is TRBV4-2, the J gene TRBJ2-3; no check of the table's D call, TRBD1, against the DNA was made. The CDR3 region is 16 residues in length, termini included. From germline, CDR1 is LGHNA and CDR2 YNFKEQ. The CDR3 reads CASSRTIPTRLDSAYL.

The V call is TRBV19, the J call TRBJ2-3; tentatively, D is TRBD1 or TRBD2 (5 bases each). The V end was cut by 0 bases, the J end by 3 bases, with 16 bases between. CDR1 LNHDA and CDR2 SQIVND come from the germline V gene (reference sequence). The CDR3 consists of 17 residues. CDR3 residues: CASSIDPSGRITDTQYF. The DNA of the CDR3 is TGTGCCAGTAGTATAGATCCCTCAGGGAGAATAACAGATACGCAGTATTTT.

This clone was detected only a few times. This may be a read error: a much more frequent sequence differs by one nucleotide. This rearrangement joins TRBV6-1 to TRBJ2-3; the D gene could be TRBD1 or TRBD2 (5 bases each). CDR1 and CDR2 (germline): MNHNS, SASEGT. The CDR3 contains 17 residues. The V end was cut by 1 base, the J end by 0 bases, with 14 bases between. CDR3 nucleotides: TGTGCCAGCAGTGAAGTCTGGGGACCATCAAGCACAGATACGCAGTATTTT. Encoded protein: CASSEVWGPSSTDTQYF.

This clone was observed a handful of times. The chain recombines TRBV4-3 with TRBJ2-5; D is unclear. The V gene lost 0 bases and the J gene lost 5 bases, with 13 bases spanning the gap. The CDR3 has 15 amino acids. In germline, CDR1 is LGHNA, CDR2 YSLEER. The CDR3 coding sequence is TGCGCCAGCAGCCAAGATCTGGATAGAAGTGAGACCCAGTACTTC. Its translation: CASSQDLDRSETQYF.

This clone has just a few counts. The CDR3 nucleotides are TGTGCCAGCAGCGCGCACACTCCCGGGACTAGTCCAGATACGCAGTATTTT. It specifies CASSAHTPGTSPDTQYF. This chain links TRBV6-4 with TRBJ2-3; TRBD2 matches at 8 bases. This CDR3 is built from 17 residues. J was trimmed by 4 bases and V by 6 bases; bases with no gene match: 15. Germline CDR1 MRHNA, CDR2 SNTAGT.

On this clone: A much larger clone lies a single base off, so this may be a read error. The chain uses TRBV20-1 and TRBJ2-2; 7 bases align to TRBD1. CDR1 is DFQATT and CDR2 is SNEGSKA in the germline V gene (reference sequence). The CDR3 covers 17 residues. Germline trimming cut 0 bases from V and 2 bases from J; bases unmatched to any gene: 9. CDR3 in amino acids: CSARDVEGAFNTGELFF. In DNA, the CDR3 is TGCAGTGCTAGAGATGTAGAGGGGGCCTTTAACACCGGGGAGCTGTTTTTT.

This clone was seen more than once but under ten times. CDR3 sequence reads: CASSQDRRLFYEQYF. In nucleotides, the CDR3 is TGCGCCAGCAGCCAAGATAGGAGACTGTTCTACGAGCAGTACTTC. The chain combines TRBV4-1 with TRBJ2-7, with D uncertain. Trimming left V 0 bases short and J 3 bases short, with 12 bases between. In germline, CDR1 is MGHRA, CDR2 YSYEKL. There are 15 residues in the CDR3.

This clone was recorded a few times. The chain employs TRBV6-2 or TRBV6-3 and TRBJ2-5; D is perhaps TRBD1 (5 bases). Trimming took off 2 bases at V and 1 base at J, with 20 bases between the two ends. This CDR3 region has 18 residues. Looked up from germline, CDR1 is MNHEY and CDR2 is SVGEGT. The CDR3 is CASSYPRERKERQETQYF. The CDR3 nucleotides read TGTGCCAGCAGTTACCCCAGGGAAAGGAAAGAACGCCAAGAGACCCAGTACTTC.

The V and J genes are TRBV4-2 and TRBJ2-4; tentative D call: TRBD2 (6 bases). The germline V and J ends were trimmed by 5 bases and 2 bases, with 22 bases remaining between them. CDR3 length: 18 amino acids. CDR1 is LGHNA and CDR2 is YNFKEQ in the germline V gene. CDR3 coding DNA: TGTGCCAGCAGCAGACCCTGGAAAGGGAGGCAGACCAAAAACATTCAGTACTTC. Translated, it gives CASSRPWKGRQTKNIQYF.

Turning to this clone: A single base separates this from a much larger clone, so it may be a read error. Lacking the conserved final phenylalanine or tryptophan, this CDR3 likely reflects a read error. The chain joins TRBV12-3 or TRBV12-4 to TRBJ1-5; D call uncertain. With 3 bases removed from V and 0 bases from J, the gap between germline ends came to 9 bases. The CDR3 contains 15 residues. As DNA, the CDR3 is TGTGCCAGCAGTTTTGGAGTTTATAGCAATCAGCCCCAGCATTCT. Protein product: CASSFGVYSNQPQHS.

This clone is judged medium-sized. The chain employs TRBV5-6 and TRBJ2-7, with TRBD1 matching over 8 bases. This CDR3 has 15 amino acids. Trimming at V came to 5 bases and at J to 3 bases, leaving 10 bases not matched to a gene. Germline V CDR1 and CDR2: SGHDT, YYEEEE. Here the CDR3 reads CASSHIQGANYEQYF. CDR3 DNA: TGTGCCAGCAGTCATATCCAGGGGGCGAACTACGAGCAGTACTTC.

This clone was counted only a few times. The chain couples TRBV30 to TRBJ2-3; 7 bases map to TRBD1. V was pared by 6 bases and J by 1 base, with 13 bases of the junction left unmatched. Looked up from germline, CDR1 is GTSNPN and CDR2 is SVGIG (reference sequence). This CDR3 comprises 16 residues. The CDR3 DNA follows: TGTGCCTGCGTCCCTGACAGGGAATGGGGCACAGATACGCAGTATTTT. It yields the protein CACVPDREWGTDTQYF.

There are a few counts of this clone. The chain uses TRBV27 and TRBJ2-1; TRBD1 is a possible D gene (6 bases). The CDR3 spans 15 residues. V lost 0 bases and J 7 bases, leaving 13 bases between the germline ends. Germline CDR1 MNHEY, CDR2 SMNVEV (reference sequence). CDR3 nucleotide sequence: TGTGCCAGCAGTTTATCTACCCAGGGGATGAATGAGCAGTTCTTC. It specifies CASSLSTQGMNEQFF.

This clone has a handful of counts. The chain couples TRBV20-1 to TRBJ2-1; D uncertain. The CDR3 consists of 14 residues. Germline CDR1 is DFQATT and CDR2 is SNEGSKA (reference sequence). With 0 bases removed from V and 1 base from J, the gap between germline ends came to 7 bases. CDR3 DNA: TGCAGTGCTAGAGATTGGCTATCCTACAATGAGCAGTTCTTC. Amino acid sequence: CSARDWLSYNEQFF.

The chain joins TRBV12-3 or TRBV12-4 to TRBJ2-3, with D unclear. Trimming left V 5 bases short and J 2 bases short, with 14 bases between. The length of the CDR3 is 15 residues. The CDR3 spells CASSPRRSSTDTQYF. DNA of the CDR3: TGTGCCAGCAGTCCACGCCGTTCTTCCACAGATACGCAGTATTTT.

As for this clone: Possible read error: a much larger clone is one base away. This chain connects TRBV3-1 to TRBJ2-2; the D gene is possibly TRBD2 (6 bases). CDR3 length: 12 amino acids. Germline CDR1 reads LGHDT; CDR2 reads YNNKEL (reference sequence). Trimming shortened V by 1 base and J by 11 bases, and 8 bases separated the two germline ends. The CDR3 DNA follows: TGTGCCAGCAGCCAAGCCGGGAGTGAGCTGTTTTTT. This gives the protein CASSQAGSELFF.

The chain combines TRBV5-1 with TRBJ1-4; 11 bases line up with TRBD1. The germline CDR1 and CDR2 sequences are SGHRS and YFSETQ. The V and J ends lost 4 bases and 7 bases, in that order; junction bases with no gene match: 9. CDR3 length equals 16 residues. The DNA for the CDR3 is TGCGCCAGCAGCCTAACTTCCGGGACAGGGGGTGAAAAACTGTTTTTT. Protein sequence: CASSLTSGTGGEKLFF.

This clone has more than one count but fewer than ten. A much larger clone lies one base from this, so it may be a read error. V is TRBV29-1 and J is TRBJ1-1, with D perhaps TRBD1 (5 bases). CDR3 size: 12 residues. Germline-derived CDR1 and CDR2 are SQVTM and ANQGSEA. The CDR3 reads CSAGGVNTQAFF. The CDR3 DNA follows: TGCAGCGCCGGGGGAGTGAACACTCAAGCTTTCTTC.

The table lists this clone with a few counts. The chain employs TRBV25-1 and TRBJ2-5; 7 nucleotides agree with TRBD1. Germline V lookup: CDR1 MGHDK, CDR2 SYGVNS. The V and J ends lost 8 bases and 2 bases, in that order; junction bases with no gene match: 11. The CDR3 loop spans 15 amino acids. CDR3 in amino acids: CASHTPDRDQETQYF. In DNA, the CDR3 is TGTGCCAGCCATACACCAGACAGGGATCAAGAGACCCAGTACTTC.

By share, this clone ranks as medium-sized. This chain connects TRBV5-5 to TRBJ2-3; TRBD2 aligns across 9 bases. This CDR3 is built from 17 residues. V lost 1 base, J lost 1 base, and 7 bases stayed unmatched. Germline V lookup: CDR1 SGHKS, CDR2 YYEKEE (reference sequence). The CDR3 DNA sequence: TGTGCCAGCAGCTTGTTTTCTAGCGGGAAGGGCACAGATACGCAGTATTTT. This codes for CASSLFSSGKGTDTQYF.

V is TRBV11-2 and J is TRBJ2-5; D not resolved. The CDR3 runs 17 residues. V lost 6 bases, J lost 1 base, and 21 bases lay in between. Germline V gene lookup returns CDR1 SGHAT and CDR2 FQNNGV. CDR3 region: CASRRAGVGLVQETQYF. The CDR3 nucleotides read TGTGCCAGCAGACGCGCTGGAGTCGGGCTTGTCCAAGAGACCCAGTACTTC.

On this clone itself: The junction departs from the called germline gene at one end, perhaps through a read error. V usage is TRBV7-7 and J usage is TRBJ1-6, with a tentative D call TRBD1 (6 bases). CDR1 and CDR2 from the germline V gene are SSHAT and FNYEAQ (reference sequence). This CDR3 has 16 residues. The CDR3 region has the DNA TGTGCTAGCAGCTTAGGAGGGGGTAAGGATAATTCACCCCTCCACTTT. Its translation is CASSLGGGKDNSPLHF.

This clone is categorized as medium-sized (0.01 to 0.1%). This chain links TRBV19 with TRBJ2-1, with TRBD2 matching 7 bases. The J segment lost 5 bases and the V segment lost 6 bases, leaving 4 bases of the junction unmatched. The CDR3 is 13 residues long. From germline, CDR1 is LNHDA and CDR2 SQIVND (reference sequence). CDR3 loop: CASRRETHNEQFF. As DNA, the CDR3 is TGTGCCAGTAGGCGGGAGACGCACAATGAGCAGTTCTTC. The whole variable domain, filled in from reference TRBV19 and TRBJ2-1, reads DGGITQSPKYLFRKEGQNVTLSCEQNLNHDAMYWYRQDPGQGLRLIYYSQIVNDFQKGDIAEGYSVSREKKESFPLTVTSAQKNPTAFYLCASRRETHNEQFFGPGTRLTVL.

This chain uses TRBV27 with TRBJ1-1, with D unresolved. The CDR3 covers 13 residues. Trimming took 6 bases from V and 0 from J, leaving 8 bases between them. The germline V gene has CDR1 MNHEY and CDR2 SMNVEV (reference sequence). CDR3 in DNA: TGTGCCAGCAGCGTGACCTTGAACACTGAAGCTTTCTTT. It is translated as CASSVTLNTEAFF.

Turning to this clone: Compared with germline, one end of the junction differs, possibly owing to a read error. The J gene is TRBJ2-7, the V gene TRBV19; TRBD2 might be the D (5 bases). The CDR3 consists of 15 residues. The germline V gene encodes CDR1 LNHDA and CDR2 SQIVND (reference sequence). The CDR3 DNA reads TGTGCCAGTAGTCCGCGGGCGGCCAGCTCCTACGAGCTGTACTTC. Protein product: CASSPRAASSYELYF. The full variable domain, rest sourced from reference TRBV19 and TRBJ2-7, is DGGITQSPKYLFRKEGQNVTLSCEQNLNHDAMYWYRQDPGQGLRLIYYSQIVNDFQKGDIAEGYSVSREKKESFPLTVTSAQKNPTAFYLCASSPRAASSYELYFGPGTRLTVT.

The J gene is TRBJ1-5, the V gene TRBV9; no firm D call. V was shortened by 4 bases and J by 4 bases, with 9 bases between the two germline ends. The CDR3 covers 13 residues. Looked up from germline, CDR1 is SGDLS and CDR2 is YYNGEE. CDR3 amino acids: CASSRNINQPQHF. The CDR3 nucleotides read TGTGCCAGCAGCAGGAATATAAATCAGCCCCAGCATTTT. The full variable domain, with the rest looked up from reference TRBV9 and TRBJ1-5, is DSGVTQTPKHLITATGQRVTLRCSPRSGDLSVYWYQQSLDQGLQFLIQYYNGEERAKGNILERFSAQQFPDLHSELNLSSLELGDSALYFCASSRNINQPQHFGDGTRLSIL.